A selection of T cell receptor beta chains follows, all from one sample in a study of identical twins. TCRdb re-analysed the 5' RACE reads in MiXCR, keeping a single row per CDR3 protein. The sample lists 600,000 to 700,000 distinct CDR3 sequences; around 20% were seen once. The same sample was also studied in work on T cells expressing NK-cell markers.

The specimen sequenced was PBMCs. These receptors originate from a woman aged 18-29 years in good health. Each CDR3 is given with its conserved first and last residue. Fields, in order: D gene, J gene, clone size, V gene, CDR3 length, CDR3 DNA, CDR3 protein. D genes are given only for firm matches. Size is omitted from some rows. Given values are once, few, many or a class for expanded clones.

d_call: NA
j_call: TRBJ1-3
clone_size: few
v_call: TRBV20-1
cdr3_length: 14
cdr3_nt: TGCAGTGCTTACGCTCAGGGAGGAGGAAACACCATATATTTT
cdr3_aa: CSAYAQGGGNTIYF

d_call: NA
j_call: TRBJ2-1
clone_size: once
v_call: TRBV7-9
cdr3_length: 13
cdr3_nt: TGTGCCAGCAGCCGGTGGGTTAAGGCCGAGCAGTTCTTC
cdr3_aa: CASSRWVKAEQFF

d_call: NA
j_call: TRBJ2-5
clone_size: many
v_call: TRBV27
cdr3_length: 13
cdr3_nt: TGTGCCAGCAGTTTTGGAGAGAGGGAGACCCAGTACTTC
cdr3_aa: CASSFGERETQYF

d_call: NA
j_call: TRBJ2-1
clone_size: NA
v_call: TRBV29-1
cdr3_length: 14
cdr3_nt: TGCAGCGTTCTCCACGGGACCTCATACAATGAGCAGTTCTTC
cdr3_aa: CSVLHGTSYNEQFF

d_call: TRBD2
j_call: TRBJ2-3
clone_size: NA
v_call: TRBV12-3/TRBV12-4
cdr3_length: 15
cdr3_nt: TGTGCCAGCAGTTTATGGCTAGCGGGAGCAGATACGCAGTATTTT
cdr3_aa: CASSLWLAGADTQYF

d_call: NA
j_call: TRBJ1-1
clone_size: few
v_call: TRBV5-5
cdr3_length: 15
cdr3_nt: TGTGCCAGCAGCTTGGGGGTCAGCGGGAACACTGAAGCTTTCTTT
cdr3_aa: CASSLGVSGNTEAFF

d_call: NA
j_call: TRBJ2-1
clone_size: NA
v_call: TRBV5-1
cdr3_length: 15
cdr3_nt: TGCGCCAGCAGCTTGAGCGGGCCCCCCCCTAATGAGCAGTTCTTC
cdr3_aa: CASSLSGPPPNEQFF

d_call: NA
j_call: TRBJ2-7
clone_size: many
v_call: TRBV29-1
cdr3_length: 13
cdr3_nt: TGCAGCGTAGGGAAGACAGTCTCCTACGAGCAGTACTTC
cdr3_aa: CSVGKTVSYEQYF

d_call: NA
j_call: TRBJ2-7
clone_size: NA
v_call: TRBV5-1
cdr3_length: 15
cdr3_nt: TGCGCCAGCAGCTTGGGGGACACGGTCTCCTACGAGCAGTACTTC
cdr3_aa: CASSLGDTVSYEQYF

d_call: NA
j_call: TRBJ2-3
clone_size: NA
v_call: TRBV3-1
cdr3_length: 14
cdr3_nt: TGTGCCAGCAGCCAAGAACAGGGCACAGATACGCAGTATTTT
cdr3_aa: CASSQEQGTDTQYF

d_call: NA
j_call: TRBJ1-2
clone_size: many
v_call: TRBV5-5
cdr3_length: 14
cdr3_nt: TGTGCCAGCAGACTGTCGGTCGGATGGGATGGCTACACCTTC
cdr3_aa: CASRLSVGWDGYTF

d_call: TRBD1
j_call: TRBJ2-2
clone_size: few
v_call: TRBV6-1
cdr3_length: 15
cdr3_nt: TGTGCCAGCAAAAGAGGGGGCGTCGTCACCGGGGAGCTGTTTTTT
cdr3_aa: CASKRGGVVTGELFF

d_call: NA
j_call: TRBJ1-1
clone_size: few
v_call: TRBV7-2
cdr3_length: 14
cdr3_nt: TGTGCCAGCAGATACGGTGAGATGAACACTGAAGCTTTCTTT
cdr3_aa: CASRYGEMNTEAFF

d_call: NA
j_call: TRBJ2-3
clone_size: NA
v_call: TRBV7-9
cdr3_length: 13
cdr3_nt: TGTGCCAGCAGCTTAGTGGGCTCAGATACGCAGTATTTT
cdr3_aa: CASSLVGSDTQYF

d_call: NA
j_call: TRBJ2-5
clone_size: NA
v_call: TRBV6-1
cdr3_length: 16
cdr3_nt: TGTGCCAGTCTCGGCCGACTGCAGCAAGAGAAAGAGACCCAGTACTTC
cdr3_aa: CASLGRLQQEKETQYF

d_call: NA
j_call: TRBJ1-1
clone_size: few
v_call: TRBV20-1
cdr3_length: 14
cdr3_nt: TGCAGTGCTGGGAGTCTCATAACGAGGACTGAAGCTTTCTTT
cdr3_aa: CSAGSLITRTEAFF

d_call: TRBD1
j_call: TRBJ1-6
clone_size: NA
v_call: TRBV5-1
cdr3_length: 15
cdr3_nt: TGCGCCAGCAGCTTGACCGGGACAGGGTCTCGTTCCCTCCACTTT
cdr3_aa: CASSLTGTGSRSLHF

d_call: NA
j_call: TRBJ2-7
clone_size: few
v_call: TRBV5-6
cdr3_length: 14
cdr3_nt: TGTGCCAGCAGCTTGGCTCACGGTACCTACGAGCAGTACTTC
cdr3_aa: CASSLAHGTYEQYF

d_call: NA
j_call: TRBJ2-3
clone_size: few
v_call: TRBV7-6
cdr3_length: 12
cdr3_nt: TGTGCCAGCAGCGCTAGAAGGGATACGCAGTATTTT
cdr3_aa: CASSARRDTQYF

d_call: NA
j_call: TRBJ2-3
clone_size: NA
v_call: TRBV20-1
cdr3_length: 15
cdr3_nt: TGCAGTGCTAGAGCATTCAGGAACCCCACAGATACGCAGTATTTT
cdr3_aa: CSARAFRNPTDTQYF

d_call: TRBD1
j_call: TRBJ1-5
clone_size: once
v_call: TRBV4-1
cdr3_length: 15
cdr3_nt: TGCGCCAGCAGCCGTAATCACAGGGGCGATCAGCCCCAGCATTTT
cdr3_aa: CASSRNHRGDQPQHF

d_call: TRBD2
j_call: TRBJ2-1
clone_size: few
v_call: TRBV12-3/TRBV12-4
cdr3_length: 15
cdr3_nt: TGTGCCAGCAGAGCTAGGCTAGCGGGGTTCAATGAGCAGTTCTTC
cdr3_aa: CASRARLAGFNEQFF

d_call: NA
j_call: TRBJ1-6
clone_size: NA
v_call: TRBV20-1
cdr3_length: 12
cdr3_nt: TGCAGCGCCCCCCGGTTTCGAAACACCATCCACTTT
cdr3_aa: CSAPRFRNTIHF

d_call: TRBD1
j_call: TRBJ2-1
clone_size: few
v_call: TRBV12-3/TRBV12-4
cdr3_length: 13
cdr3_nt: TGTGCCAGCAGTCCGGACAGGCGGGATGAGCAGTTCTTC
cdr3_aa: CASSPDRRDEQFF

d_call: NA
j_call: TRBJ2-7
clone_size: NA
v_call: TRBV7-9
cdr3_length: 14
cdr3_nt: TGTGCCAGCAGCTTCGGCAGGGAGACTTACGAGCAGTACTTC
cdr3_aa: CASSFGRETYEQYF

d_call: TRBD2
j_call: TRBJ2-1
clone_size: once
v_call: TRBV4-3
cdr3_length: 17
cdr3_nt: TGCGCCAGCAGCCAAGTGAGTGGGACTAGCGGGAGTAATGAGCAGTTCTTC
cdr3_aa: CASSQVSGTSGSNEQFF

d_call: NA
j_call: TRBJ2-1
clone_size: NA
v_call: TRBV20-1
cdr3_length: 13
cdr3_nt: TGCAGTGCTAAACAGGGATCCTACAATGAGCAGTTCTTC
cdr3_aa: CSAKQGSYNEQFF

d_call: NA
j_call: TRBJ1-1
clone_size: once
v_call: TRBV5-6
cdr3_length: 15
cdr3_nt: TGTGCCAGCAGCTTGGGGGCAGTAATTAACACTGAAGCTTTCTTT
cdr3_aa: CASSLGAVINTEAFF

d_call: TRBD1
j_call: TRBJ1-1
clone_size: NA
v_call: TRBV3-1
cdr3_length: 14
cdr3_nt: TGTGCCAGCAGCCAAGATGGGACAGGGAAAGAAGCTTTCTTT
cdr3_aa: CASSQDGTGKEAFF

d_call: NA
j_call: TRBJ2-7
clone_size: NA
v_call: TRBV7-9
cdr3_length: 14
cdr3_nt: TGTGCCAGCAGCCGATACAACAGGGTGGTGCCGCAGTACTTC
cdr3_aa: CASSRYNRVVPQYF

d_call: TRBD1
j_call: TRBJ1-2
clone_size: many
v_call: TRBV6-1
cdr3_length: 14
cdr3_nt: TGTGCCAGCAGTCCGGGGACAGGGAACTATGGCTACACCTTC
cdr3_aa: CASSPGTGNYGYTF

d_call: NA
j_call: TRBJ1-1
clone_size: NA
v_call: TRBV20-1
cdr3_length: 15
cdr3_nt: TGCAGTGCTAGAGATCGGCGGGGAGGGAACACTGAAGCTTTCTTT
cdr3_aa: CSARDRRGGNTEAFF

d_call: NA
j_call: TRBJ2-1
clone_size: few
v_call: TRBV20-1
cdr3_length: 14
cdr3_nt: TGCAGTGCTAGAGATCTTTACGACTCCAATGAGCAGTTCTTC
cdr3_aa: CSARDLYDSNEQFF

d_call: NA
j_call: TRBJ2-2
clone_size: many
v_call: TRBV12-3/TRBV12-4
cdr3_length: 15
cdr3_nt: TGTGCCAGCACCTCTCCCGGCGTGGGGATCGGGGAGCTGTTTTTT
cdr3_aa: CASTSPGVGIGELFF

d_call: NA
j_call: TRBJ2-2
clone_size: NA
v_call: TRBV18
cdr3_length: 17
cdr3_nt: TGTGCCAGCTCACCACCGCAGGGGATAACGAACACCGGGGAGCTGTTTTTT
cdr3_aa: CASSPPQGITNTGELFF

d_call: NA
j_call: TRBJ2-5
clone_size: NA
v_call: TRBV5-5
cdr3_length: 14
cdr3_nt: TGTGCCAGCAGCCGGGGGGCAGGGGAAGAGACCCAGTACTTC
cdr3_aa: CASSRGAGEETQYF

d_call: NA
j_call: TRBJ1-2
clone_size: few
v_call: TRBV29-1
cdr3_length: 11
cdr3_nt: TGCAGCGTTCCGGAGGGCTATGGCTACACCTTC
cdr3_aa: CSVPEGYGYTF

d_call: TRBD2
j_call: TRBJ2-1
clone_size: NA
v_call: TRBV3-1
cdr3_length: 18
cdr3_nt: TGTGCCAGCAGCCAGAGGCTAGCGGGGGGGAACACCTACAATGAGCAGTTCTTC
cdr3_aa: CASSQRLAGGNTYNEQFF

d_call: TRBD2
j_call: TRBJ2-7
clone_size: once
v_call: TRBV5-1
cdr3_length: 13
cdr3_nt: TGCGCCAGCAGCTACGCAGGGAGGGGCGAGCAGTACTTC
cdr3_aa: CASSYAGRGEQYF

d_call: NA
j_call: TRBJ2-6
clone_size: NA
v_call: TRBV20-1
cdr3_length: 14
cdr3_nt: TGCAGTGCTACTCAAGACTCTGGGGCCAACGTCCTGACTTTC
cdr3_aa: CSATQDSGANVLTF

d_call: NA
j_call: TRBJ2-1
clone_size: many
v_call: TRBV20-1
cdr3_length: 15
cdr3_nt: TGCAGTGCTAGGAGCCCTCGGACTAGGGGGAATGAGCAGTTCTTC
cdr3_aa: CSARSPRTRGNEQFF

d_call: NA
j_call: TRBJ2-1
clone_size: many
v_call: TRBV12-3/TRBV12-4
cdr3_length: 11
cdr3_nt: TGTGCCAGCAGAAGGGACTATGAGCAGTTCTTC
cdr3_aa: CASRRDYEQFF

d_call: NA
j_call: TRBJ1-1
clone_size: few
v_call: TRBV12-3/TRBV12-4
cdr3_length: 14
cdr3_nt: TGTGCCAGCAGTTTGAACAGGGTGAACACTGAAGCTTTCTTT
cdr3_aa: CASSLNRVNTEAFF

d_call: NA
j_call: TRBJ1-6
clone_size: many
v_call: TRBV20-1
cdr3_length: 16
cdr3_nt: TGCAGTGCTAGGACGATGGGAAGCTCCTATAATTCACCCCTCCACTTT
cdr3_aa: CSARTMGSSYNSPLHF